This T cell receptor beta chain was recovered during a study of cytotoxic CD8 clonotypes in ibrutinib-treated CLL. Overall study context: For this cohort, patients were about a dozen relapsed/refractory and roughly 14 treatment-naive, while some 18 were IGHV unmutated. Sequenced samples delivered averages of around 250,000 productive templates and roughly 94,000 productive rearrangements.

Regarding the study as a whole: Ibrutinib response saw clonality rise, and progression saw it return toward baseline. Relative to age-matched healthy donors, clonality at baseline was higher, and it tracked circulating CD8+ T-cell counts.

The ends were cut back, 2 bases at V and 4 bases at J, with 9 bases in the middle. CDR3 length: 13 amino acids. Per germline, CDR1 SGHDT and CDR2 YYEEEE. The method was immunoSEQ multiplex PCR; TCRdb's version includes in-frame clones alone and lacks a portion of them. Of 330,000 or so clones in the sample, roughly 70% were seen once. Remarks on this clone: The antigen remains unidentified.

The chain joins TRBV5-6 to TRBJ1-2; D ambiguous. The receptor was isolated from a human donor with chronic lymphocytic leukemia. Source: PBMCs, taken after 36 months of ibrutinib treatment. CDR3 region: CASSFSPSYGYTF. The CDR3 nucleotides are TGTGCCAGCAGCTTCAGCCCCAGCTATGGCTACACCTTC.